There are many counts of the clone carrying this T cell receptor (beta chain). Its cognate antigen is unknown. The data belong to a study of metastatic and nonmetastatic thyroid tumors. About the research overall: It was across blood and tumor or nodule tissue from malignant and benign thyroid patients that repertoires were compared. The study's findings and limits: The reported finding was significantly higher TCR beta diversity in malignant thyroid tumors relative to benign nodules, in blood and tumor.

There were no patients who had received any treatment before thyroid surgery. TCRdb re-called the PCR reads through MiXCR. The repertoire has about 52,000 clones, around a sixth of them found once; the top ten carry approximately 3.1%. The sequence was obtained from a female donor with papillary thyroid cancer or a benign thyroid nodule (not recorded which). Some clones in this sample may be carry-over from other donors' samples. The sample taken for sequencing was blood.

This chain's CDR3 is CSARDLGSGTSGELFF. The CDR3 DNA reads as TGCAGTGCTAGAGATCTCGGTAGCGGGACATCCGGGGAGCTGTTTTTT. The chain has TRBV20-1 and TRBJ2-2; 8 bases align to TRBD2. After removal of 0 bases from V and 6 bases from J, the junction contained 9 bases not matched to a gene. Germline V lookup: CDR1 DFQATT, CDR2 SNEGSKA (reference sequence). The CDR3 extends over 16 amino acids.